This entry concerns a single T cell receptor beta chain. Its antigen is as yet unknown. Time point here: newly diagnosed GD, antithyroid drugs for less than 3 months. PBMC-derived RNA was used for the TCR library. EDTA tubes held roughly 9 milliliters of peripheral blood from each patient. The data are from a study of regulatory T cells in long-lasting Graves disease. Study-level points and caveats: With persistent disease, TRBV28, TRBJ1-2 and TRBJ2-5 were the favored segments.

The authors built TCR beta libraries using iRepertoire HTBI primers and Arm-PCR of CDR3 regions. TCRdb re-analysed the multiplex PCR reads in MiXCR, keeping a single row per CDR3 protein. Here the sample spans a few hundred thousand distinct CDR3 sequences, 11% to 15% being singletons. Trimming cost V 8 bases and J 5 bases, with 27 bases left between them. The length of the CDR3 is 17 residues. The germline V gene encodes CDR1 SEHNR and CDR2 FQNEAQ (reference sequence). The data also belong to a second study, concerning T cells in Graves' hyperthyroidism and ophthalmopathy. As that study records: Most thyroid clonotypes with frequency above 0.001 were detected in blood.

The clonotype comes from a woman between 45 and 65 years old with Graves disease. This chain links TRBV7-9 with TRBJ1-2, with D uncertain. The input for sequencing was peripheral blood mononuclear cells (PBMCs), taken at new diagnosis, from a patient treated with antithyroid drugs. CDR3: CASGSYPMTDNWYGYTF. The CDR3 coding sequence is TGTGCCAGCGGCTCTTACCCCATGACCGACAACTGGTATGGCTACACCTTC.